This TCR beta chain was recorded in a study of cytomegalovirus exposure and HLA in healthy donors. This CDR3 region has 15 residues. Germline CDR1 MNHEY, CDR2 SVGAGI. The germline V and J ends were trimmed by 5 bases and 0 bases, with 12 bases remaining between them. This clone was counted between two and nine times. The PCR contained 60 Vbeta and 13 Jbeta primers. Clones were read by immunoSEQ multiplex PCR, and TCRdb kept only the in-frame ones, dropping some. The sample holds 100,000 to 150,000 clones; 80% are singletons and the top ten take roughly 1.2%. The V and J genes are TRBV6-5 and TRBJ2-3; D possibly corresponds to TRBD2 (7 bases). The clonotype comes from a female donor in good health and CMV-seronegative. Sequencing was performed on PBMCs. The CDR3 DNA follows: TGTGCCAGCAGTAGGGGGGGGACTAGCACAGATACGCAGTATTTT. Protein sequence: CASSRGGTSTDTQYF.